This T cell receptor (beta chain) was documented in a study of spatial heterogeneity in lung cancer. Study-level background: The count of detected beta-chain sequences consistently exceeded that of alpha-chain sequences.

Per the germline V gene, CDR1 is ENHRY and CDR2 is SYGVKD. The CDR3 extends over 14 amino acids. The V end was cut by 6 bases, the J end by 1 base, with 13 bases between. Individual TCR cDNA molecules each bore their own unique molecular identifier. TCRdb ran MiXCR on the 5' RACE reads and lists one entry per CDR3 protein. The table shows 90,000 to 95,000 distinct CDR3 sequences, with roughly 12% occurring only once. This sample's time point: sample taken at primary tumor resection. From tumor, nontumor lung or frozen PBMC, whole RNA was taken unsorted for sequencing. Patients with untreated early-stage non-small cell lung cancer, numbering approximately 70, were the donors. Whole-study results and caveats: Among blood samples, ubiquitous expanded tumor TCRs appeared more at resection than at follow-up.

Regarding this clonotype: Its target is not known.

The specimen was PBMCs, collected at surgery. The V call is TRBV10-3, the J call TRBJ2-7; weak D call: TRBD1 (5 bases). This receptor was obtained from a male donor with early-stage non-small cell lung cancer. The CDR3 protein is CAIRPQVSSYEQYF. CDR3 DNA sequence: TGTGCCATCAGGCCACAGGTCTCTTCCTACGAGCAGTACTTC.